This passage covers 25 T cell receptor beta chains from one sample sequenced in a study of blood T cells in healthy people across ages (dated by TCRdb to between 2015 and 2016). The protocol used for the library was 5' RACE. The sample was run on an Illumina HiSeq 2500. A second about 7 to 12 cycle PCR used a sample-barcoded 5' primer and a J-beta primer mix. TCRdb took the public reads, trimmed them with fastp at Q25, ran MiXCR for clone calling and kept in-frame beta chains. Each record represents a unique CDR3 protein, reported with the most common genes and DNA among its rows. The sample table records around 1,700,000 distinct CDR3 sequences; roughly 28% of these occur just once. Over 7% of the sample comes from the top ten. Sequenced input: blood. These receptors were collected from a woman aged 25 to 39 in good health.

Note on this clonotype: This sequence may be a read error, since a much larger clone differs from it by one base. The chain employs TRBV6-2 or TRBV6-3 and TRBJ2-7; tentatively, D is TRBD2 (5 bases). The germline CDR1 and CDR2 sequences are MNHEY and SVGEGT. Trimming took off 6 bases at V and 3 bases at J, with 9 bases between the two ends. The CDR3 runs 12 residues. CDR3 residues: CASRPGDYEQYF. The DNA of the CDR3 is TGTGCCAGCAGACCCGGGGACTACGAGCAGTACTTC.

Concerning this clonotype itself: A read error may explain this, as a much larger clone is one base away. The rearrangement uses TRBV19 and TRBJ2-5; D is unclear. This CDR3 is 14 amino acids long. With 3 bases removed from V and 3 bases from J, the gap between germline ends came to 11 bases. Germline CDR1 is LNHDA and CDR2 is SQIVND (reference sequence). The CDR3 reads CASSMSHGEETQYF. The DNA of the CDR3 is TGTGCCAGTAGTATGAGCCATGGGGAAGAGACCCAGTACTTC.

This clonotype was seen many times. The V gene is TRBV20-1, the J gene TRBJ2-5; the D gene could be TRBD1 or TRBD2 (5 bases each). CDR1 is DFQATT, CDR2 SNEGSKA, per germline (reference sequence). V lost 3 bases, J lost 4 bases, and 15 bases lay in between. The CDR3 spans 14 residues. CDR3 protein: CSASRPGPRETQYF. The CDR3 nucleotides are TGCAGTGCTAGTCGCCCGGGGCCCAGAGAGACCCAGTACTTC.

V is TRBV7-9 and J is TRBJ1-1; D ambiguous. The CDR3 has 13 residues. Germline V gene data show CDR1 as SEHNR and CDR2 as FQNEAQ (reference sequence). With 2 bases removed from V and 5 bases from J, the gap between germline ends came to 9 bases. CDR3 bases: TGTGCCAGCAGCTTAAATGCGATGACTGAAGCTTTCTTT. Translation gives CASSLNAMTEAFF.

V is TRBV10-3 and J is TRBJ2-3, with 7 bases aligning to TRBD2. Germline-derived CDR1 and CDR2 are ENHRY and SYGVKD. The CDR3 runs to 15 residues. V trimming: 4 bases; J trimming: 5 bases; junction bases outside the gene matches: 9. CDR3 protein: CAISAPSGERDTQYF. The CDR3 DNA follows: TGTGCCATCAGTGCTCCCAGCGGGGAGAGAGATACGCAGTATTTT.

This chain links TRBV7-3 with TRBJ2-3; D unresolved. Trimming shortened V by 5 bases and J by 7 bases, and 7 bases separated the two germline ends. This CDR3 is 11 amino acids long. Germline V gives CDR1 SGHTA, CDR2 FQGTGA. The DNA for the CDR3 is TGTGCCAGCAGCGATCGTTATACGCAGTATTTT. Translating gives CASSDRYTQYF.

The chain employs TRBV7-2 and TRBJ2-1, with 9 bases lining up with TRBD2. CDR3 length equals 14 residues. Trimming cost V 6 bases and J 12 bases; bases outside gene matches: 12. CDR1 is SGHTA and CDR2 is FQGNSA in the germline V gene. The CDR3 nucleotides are TGTGCCAGCAGTTTGACTAGCGGCGAACCGGGGCAGTTCTTC. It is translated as CASSLTSGEPGQFF.

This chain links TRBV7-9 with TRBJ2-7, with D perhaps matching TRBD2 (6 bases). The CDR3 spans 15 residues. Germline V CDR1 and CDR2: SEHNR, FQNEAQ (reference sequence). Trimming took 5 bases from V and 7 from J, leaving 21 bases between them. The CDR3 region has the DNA TGTGCCAGCAGCCCCCCAATGAGGGTGGGGAGGGAGCAGTACTTC. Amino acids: CASSPPMRVGREQYF.

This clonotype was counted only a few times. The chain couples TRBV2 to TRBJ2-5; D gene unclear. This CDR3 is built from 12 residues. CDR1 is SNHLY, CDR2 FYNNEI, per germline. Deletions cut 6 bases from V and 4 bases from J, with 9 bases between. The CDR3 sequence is CASRGIRETQYF. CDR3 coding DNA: TGTGCCAGCAGAGGGATTCGAGAGACCCAGTACTTC. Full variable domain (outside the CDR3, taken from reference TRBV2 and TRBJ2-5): EPEVTQTPSHQVTQMGQEVILRCVPISNHLYFYWYRQILGQKVEFLVSFYNNEISEKSEIFDDQFSVERPDGSNFTLKIRSTKLEDSAMYFCASRGIRETQYFGPGTRLLVL.

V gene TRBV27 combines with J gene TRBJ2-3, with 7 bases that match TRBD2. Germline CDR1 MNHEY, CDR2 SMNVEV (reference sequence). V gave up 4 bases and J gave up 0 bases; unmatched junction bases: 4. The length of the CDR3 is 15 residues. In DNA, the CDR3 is TGTGCCAGCAGTTGGGGACTACCTAGCACAGATACGCAGTATTTT. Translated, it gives CASSWGLPSTDTQYF.

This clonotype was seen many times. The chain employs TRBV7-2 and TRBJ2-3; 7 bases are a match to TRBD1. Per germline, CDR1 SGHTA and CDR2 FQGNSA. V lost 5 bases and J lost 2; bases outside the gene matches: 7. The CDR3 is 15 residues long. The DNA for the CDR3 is TGTGCCAGCAGCACCTGGGACAGCTACACAGATACGCAGTATTTT. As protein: CASSTWDSYTDTQYF.

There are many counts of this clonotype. As DNA, the CDR3 is TGTGCCAGCATGCTAGAGGGCTCCTACGAGCAGTACTTC. It specifies CASMLEGSYEQYF. The chain is built from TRBV13 and TRBJ2-7; D may be TRBD2 (5 bases). This CDR3 comprises 13 residues. Per germline, CDR1 PRHDT and CDR2 FYEKMQ (reference sequence). The germline V and J ends were trimmed by 7 bases and 0 bases, with 10 bases remaining between them.

CDR3 coding DNA: TGTGTCAACCCGGCTAGCGGGTGGACCTACGAGCAGTACTTC. It codes for CVNPASGWTYEQYF. The rearrangement joins TRBV7-4 to TRBJ2-7; 8 bases map to TRBD2. The CDR3 extends over 14 amino acids. Germline CDR1 is SGHVT and CDR2 is SQSDAQ.

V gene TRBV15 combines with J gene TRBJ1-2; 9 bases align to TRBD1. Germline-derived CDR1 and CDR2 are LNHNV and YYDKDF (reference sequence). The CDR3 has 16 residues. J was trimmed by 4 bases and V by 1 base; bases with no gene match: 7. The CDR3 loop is CATSRAGQGIFYGYTF. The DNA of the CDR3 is TGTGCCACCAGCAGAGCGGGACAGGGTATTTTCTATGGCTACACCTTC.

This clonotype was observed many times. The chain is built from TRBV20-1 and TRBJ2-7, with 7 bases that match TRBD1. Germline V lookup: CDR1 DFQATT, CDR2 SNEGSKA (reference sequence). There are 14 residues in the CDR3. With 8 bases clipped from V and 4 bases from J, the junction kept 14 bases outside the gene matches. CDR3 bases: TGCAGTCCTAACTTCAGGGGACAGCTATACGAGCAGTACTTC. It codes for CSPNFRGQLYEQYF.

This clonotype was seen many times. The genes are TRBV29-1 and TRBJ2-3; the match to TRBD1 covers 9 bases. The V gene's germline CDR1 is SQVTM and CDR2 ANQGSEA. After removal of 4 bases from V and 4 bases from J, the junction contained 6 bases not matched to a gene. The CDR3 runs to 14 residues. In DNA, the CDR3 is TGCAGCGTTGCCCGGGACAGGGTTTCAGATACGCAGTATTTT. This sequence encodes CSVARDRVSDTQYF.

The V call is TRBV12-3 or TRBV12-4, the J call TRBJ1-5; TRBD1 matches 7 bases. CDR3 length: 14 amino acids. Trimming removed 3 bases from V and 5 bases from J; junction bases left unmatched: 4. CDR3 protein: CASSFWQGDQPQHF. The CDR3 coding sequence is TGTGCCAGCAGTTTTTGGCAGGGGGATCAGCCCCAGCATTTT.

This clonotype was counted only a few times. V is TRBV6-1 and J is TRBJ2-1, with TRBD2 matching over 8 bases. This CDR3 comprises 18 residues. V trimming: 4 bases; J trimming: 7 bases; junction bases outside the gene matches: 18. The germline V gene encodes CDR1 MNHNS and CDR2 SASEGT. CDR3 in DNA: TGTGCCAGCAGTGGACGCTTCGATCGAGCGGGAGAGGCAAATGAGCAGTTCTTC. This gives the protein CASSGRFDRAGEANEQFF.

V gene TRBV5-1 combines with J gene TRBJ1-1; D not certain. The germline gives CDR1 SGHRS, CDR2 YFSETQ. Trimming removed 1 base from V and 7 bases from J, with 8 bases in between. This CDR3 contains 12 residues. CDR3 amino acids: CASSLQRGEAFF. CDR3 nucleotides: TGCGCCAGCAGCTTGCAACGGGGTGAAGCTTTCTTT. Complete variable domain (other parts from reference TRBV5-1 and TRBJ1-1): KAGVTQTPRYLIKTRGQQVTLSCSPISGHRSVSWYQQTPGQGLQFLFEYFSETQRNKGNFPGRFSGRQFSNSRSEMNVSTLELGDSALYLCASSLQRGEAFFGQGTRLTVV.

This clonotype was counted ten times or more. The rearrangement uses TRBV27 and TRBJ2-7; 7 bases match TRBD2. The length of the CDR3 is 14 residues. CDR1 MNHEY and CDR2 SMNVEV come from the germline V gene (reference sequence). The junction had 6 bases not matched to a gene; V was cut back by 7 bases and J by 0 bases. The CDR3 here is CASKAGRGSYEQYF. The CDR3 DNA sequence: TGTGCCAGCAAGGCAGGGAGGGGCTCCTACGAGCAGTACTTC.

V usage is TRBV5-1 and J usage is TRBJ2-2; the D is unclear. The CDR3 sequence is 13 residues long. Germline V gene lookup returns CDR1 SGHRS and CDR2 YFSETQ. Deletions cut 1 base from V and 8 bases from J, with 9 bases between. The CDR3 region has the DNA TGCGCCAGCAGCTTGACCATAGATGGGGAGCTGTTTTTT. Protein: CASSLTIDGELFF.

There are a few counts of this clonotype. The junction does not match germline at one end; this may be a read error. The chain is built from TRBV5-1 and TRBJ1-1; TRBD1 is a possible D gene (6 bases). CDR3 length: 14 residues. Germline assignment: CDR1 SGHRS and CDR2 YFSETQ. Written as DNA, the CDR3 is TGCGTCAGCAGCTTCGCGGGACAGAACACTGAAGCTTTCTTT. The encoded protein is CVSSFAGQNTEAFF. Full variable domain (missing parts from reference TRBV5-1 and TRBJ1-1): KAGVTQTPRYLIKTRGQQVTLSCSPISGHRSVSWYQQTPGQGLQFLFEYFSETQRNKGNFPGRFSGRQFSNSRSEMNVSTLELGDSALYLCVSSFAGQNTEAFFGQGTRLTVV.

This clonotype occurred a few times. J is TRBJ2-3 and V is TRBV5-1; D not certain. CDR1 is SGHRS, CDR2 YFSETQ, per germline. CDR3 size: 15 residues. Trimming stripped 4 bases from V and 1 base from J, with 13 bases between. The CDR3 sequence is CASSPRATRTDTQYF. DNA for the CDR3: TGCGCCAGCAGCCCCCGGGCTACCCGCACAGATACGCAGTATTTT.

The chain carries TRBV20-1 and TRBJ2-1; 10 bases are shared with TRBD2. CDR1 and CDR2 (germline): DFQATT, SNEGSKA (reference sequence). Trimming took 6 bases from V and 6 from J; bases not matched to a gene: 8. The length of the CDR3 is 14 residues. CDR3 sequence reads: CSADSGRASNEQFF. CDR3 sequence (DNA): TGCAGTGCCGACAGCGGGAGGGCATCCAATGAGCAGTTCTTC.

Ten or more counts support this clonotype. The CDR3 DNA sequence: TGCAGTGCTAGAGTCCCAGGAAGGAGCTACGAGCAGTACTTC. Translating gives CSARVPGRSYEQYF. The chain recombines TRBV20-1 with TRBJ2-7; no clear D gene. The CDR3 spans 14 residues. V was pared by 1 base and J by 3 bases, with 13 bases between. Germline V gene sequence: CDR1 DFQATT, CDR2 SNEGSKA (reference sequence).